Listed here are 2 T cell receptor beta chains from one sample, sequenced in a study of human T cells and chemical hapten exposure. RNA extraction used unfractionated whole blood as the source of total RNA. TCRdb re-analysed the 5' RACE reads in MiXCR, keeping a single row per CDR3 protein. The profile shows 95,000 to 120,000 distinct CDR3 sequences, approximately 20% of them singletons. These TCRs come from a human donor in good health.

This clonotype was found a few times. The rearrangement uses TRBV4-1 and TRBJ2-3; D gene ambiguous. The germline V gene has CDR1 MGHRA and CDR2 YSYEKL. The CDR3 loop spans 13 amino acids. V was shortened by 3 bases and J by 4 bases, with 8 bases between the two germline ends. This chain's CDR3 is CASSHRSPDTQYF. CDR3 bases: TGCGCCAGCAGCCATAGAAGTCCAGATACGCAGTATTTT.

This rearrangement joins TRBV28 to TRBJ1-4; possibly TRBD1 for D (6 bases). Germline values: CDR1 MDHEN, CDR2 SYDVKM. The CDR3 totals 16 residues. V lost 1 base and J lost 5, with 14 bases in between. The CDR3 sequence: CASSLYGGRLNEKLFF. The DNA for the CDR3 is TGTGCCAGCAGTTTATATGGGGGGCGCTTGAATGAAAAACTGTTTTTT.